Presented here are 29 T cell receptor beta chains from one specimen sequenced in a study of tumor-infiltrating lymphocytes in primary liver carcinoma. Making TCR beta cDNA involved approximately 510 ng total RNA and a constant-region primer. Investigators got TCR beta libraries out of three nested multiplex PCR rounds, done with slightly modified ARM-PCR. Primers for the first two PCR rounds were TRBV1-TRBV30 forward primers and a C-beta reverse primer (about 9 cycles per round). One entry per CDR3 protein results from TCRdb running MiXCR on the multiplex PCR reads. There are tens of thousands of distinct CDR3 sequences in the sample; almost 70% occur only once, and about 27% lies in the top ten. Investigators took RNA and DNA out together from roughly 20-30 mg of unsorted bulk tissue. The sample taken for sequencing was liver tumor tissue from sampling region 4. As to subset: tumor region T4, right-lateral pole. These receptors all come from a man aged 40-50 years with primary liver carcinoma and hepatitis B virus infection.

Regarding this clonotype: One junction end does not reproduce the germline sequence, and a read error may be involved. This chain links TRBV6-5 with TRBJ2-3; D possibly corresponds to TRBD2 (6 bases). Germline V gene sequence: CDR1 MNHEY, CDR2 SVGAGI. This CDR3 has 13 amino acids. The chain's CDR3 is CVSSKTRADMQYF. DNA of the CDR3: TGTGTCAGCAGTAAGACTAGGGCAGATATGCAGTATTTT.

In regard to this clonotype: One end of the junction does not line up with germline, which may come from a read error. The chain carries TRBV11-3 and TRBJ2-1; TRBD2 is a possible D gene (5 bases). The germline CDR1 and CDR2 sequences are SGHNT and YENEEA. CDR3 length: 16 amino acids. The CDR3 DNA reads TGTGCCAGCAGTCCAGTGCTAGGGAGCTCCTACAATGATCAGTTCTTC. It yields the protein CASSPVLGSSYNDQFF.

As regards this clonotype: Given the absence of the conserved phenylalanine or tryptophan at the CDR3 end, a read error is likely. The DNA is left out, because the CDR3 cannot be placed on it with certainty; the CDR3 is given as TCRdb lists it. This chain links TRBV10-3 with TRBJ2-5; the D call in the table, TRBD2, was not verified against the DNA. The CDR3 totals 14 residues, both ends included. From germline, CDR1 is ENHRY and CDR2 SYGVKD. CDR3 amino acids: CAISDGQGGETRYL.

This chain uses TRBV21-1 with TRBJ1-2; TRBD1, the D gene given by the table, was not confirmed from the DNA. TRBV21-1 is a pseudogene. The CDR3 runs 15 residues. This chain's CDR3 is CASRTRGRGYYGYTF. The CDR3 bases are TGTGCCAGCAGGACGAGGGGACGTGGTTACTATGGCTACACCTTC.

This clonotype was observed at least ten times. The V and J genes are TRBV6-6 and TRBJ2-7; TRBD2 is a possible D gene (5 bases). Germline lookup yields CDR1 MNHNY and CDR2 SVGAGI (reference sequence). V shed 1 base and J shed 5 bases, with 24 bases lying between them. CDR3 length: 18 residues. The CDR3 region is CASSYLKTRGIGRDEQYF. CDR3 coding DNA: TGTGCCAGCAGTTACTTAAAGACCCGGGGAATTGGGCGGGACGAGCAGTACTTC.

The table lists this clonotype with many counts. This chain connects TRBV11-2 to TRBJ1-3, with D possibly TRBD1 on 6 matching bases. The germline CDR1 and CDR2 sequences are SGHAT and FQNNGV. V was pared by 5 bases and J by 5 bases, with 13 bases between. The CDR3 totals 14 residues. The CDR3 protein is CASSRGENRNTIYF. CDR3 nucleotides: TGTGCCAGCAGCAGGGGGGAGAATAGAAACACCATATATTTT.

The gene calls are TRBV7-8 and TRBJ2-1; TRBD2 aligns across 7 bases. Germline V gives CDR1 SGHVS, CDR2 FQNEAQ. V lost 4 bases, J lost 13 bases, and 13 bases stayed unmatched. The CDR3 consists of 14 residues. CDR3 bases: TGTGCCAGCAGCTCCGGACTGGCGGGAGCGGACCAGTTCTTC. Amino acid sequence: CASSSGLAGADQFF. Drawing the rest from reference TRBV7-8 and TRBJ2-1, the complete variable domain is GAGVSQSPRYKVAKRGQDVALRCDPISGHVSLFWYQQALGQGPEFLTYFQNEAQLDKSGLPSDRFFAERPEGSVSTLKIQRTQQEDSAVYLCASSSGLAGADQFFGPGTRLTVL.

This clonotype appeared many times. CDR3: CAQRAEREVDTQYF. The CDR3 nucleotides read TGTGCCCAGAGGGCGGAGCGGGAAGTGGATACGCAGTATTTT. J is TRBJ2-3 and V is TRBV30; 7 bases align to TRBD2. This CDR3 is 14 amino acids long. CDR1 is GTSNPN, CDR2 SVGIG, per germline (reference sequence). After removal of 8 bases from V and 6 bases from J, the junction contained 14 bases not matched to a gene.

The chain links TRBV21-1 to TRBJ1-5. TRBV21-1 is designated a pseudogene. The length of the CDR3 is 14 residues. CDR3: CASGRRVSSQPQHF. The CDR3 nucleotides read TGTGCCAGCGGCCGACGCGTTAGCAGTCAGCCCCAGCATTTT.

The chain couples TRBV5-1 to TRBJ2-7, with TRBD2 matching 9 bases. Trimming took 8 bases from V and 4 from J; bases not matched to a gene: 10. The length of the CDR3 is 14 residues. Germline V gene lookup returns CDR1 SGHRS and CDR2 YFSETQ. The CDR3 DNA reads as TGCGCCAGTCGAGCGGGAGGTCGCTCATACGAGCAGTACTTC. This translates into CASRAGGRSYEQYF.

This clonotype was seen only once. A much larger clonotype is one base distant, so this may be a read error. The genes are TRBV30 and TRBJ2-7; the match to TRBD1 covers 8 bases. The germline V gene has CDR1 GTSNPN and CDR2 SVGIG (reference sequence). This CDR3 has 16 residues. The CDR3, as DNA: TGTGCCTGGAGTGTACTGGGGCAGGGGGCCTCCTACGTGCAGTACTTC. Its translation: CAWSVLGQGASYVQYF.

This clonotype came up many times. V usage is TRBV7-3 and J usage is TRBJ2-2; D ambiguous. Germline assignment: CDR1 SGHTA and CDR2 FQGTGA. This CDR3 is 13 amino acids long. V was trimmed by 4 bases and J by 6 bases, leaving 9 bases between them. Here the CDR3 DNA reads TGTGCCAGCAGCTCGTTTCCCCCCGGGGAGCTGTTTTTT. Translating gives CASSSFPPGELFF.

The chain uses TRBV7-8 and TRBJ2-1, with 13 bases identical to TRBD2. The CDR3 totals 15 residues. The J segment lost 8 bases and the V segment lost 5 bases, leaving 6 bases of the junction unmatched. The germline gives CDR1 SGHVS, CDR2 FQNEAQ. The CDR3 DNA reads TGTGCCAGCAGCCCCAGGACTAGCGGGAGCGATGAGCAGTTCTTC. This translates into CASSPRTSGSDEQFF.

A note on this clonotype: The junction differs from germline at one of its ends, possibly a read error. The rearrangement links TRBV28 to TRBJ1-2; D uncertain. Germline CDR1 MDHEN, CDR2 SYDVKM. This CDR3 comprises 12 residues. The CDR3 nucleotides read TGTGCCAACGCGGATAGCAACTATGGCTTCACCTTC. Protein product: CANADSNYGFTF.

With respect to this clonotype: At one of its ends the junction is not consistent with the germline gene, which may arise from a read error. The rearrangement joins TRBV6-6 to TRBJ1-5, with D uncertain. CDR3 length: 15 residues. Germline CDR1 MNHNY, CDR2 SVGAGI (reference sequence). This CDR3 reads CANRPGMDSNQPQHF. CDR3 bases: TGTGCCAACAGACCCGGGATGGATAGCAATCAGCCCCAGCACTTT.

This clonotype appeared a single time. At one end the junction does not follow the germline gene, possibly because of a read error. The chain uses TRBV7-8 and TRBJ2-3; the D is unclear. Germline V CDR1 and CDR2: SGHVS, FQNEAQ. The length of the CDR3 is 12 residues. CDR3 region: CASSTPLDTQCF. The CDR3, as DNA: TGTGCCAGCAGCACTCCCTTAGATACGCAGTGTTTT.

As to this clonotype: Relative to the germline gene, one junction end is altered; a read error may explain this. CDR3 sequence reads: CASNRGSGNEQLF. CDR3 DNA: TGTGCCAGCAACCGGGGCTCAGGGAATGAGCAACTCTTC. This sequence joins TRBV11-2 and TRBJ2-1; D possibly matches TRBD1 or TRBD2 (5 bases each). This CDR3 has 13 residues. CDR1 is SGHAT, CDR2 FQNNGV, per germline.

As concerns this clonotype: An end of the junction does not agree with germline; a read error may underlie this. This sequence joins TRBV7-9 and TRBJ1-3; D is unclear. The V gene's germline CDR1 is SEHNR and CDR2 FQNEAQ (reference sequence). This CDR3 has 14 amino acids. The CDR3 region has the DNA TGTGCCAGCAGCTTAGCTCCAGCTGGAAGCACCATATATTTT. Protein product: CASSLAPAGSTIYF.

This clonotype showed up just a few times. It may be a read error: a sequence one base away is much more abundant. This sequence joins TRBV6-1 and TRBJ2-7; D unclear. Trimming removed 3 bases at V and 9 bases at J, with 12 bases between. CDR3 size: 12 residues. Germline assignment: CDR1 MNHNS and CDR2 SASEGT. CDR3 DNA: TGTGCCAGCAGTGACCGAGCCACGTGGCAGTACTTC. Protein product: CASSDRATWQYF.

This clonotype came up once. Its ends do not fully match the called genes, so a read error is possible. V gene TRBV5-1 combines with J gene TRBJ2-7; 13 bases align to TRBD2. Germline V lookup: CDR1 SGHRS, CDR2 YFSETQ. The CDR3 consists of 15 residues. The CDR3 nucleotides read TGCGCCACCGCTACAGGGACTAGCGGGAATTTCGAGCGGTACTTC. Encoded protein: CATATGTSGNFERYF.

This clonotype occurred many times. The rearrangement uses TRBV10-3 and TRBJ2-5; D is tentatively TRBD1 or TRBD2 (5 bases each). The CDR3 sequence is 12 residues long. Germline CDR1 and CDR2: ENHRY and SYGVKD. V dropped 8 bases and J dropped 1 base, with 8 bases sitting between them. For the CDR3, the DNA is TGTGCCATCGGGACGGGCCAAGAGACCCAGTACTTC. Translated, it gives CAIGTGQETQYF.

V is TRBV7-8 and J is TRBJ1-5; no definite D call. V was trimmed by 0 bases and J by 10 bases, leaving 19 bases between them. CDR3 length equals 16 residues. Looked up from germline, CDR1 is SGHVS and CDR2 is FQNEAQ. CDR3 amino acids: CASSLATTLSNLPQHF. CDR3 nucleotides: TGTGCCAGCAGCTTAGCGACGACGCTATCGAATCTACCCCAGCATTTT.

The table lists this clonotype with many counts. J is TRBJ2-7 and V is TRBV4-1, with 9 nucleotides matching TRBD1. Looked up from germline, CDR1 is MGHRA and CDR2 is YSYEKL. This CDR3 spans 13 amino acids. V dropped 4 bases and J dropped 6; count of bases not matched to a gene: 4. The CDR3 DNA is TGCGCCAGCAGCCCCTTGGACAGGGGCGAGCAGTACTTC. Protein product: CASSPLDRGEQYF.

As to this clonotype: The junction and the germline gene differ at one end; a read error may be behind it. The CDR3 is CAGSQNTERVGQPQHF. In DNA form, the CDR3 reads TGCGCCGGCAGCCAAAACACGGAGAGGGTCGGCCAGCCCCAGCATTTT. This chain links TRBV4-1 with TRBJ1-5; D not resolved. This CDR3 has 16 residues. In germline, CDR1 is MGHRA, CDR2 YSYEKL.

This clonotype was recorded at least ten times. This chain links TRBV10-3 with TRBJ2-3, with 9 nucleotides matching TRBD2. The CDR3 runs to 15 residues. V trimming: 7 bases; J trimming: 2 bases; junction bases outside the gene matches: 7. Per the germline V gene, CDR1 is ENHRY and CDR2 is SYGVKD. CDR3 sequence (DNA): TGTGCCATCAAGGGCGCGGGAGGGTCCACAGATACGCAGTATTTT. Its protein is CAIKGAGGSTDTQYF.

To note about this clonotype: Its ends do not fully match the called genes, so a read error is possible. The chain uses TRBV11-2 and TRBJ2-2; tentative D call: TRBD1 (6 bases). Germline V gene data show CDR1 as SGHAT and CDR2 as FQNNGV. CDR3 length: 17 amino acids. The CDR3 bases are TGTGGCAGCAGCTTTGATCGGGACAAGGTCGGCACCCGGGTGCTGTTTTTT. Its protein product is CGSSFDRDKVGTRVLFF.

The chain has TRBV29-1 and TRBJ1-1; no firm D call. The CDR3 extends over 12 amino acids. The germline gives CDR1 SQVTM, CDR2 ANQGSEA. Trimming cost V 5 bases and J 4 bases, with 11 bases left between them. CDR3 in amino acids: CSVFTWGTEAFF. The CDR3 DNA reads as TGCAGCGTTTTCACATGGGGCACTGAAGCTTTCTTT.

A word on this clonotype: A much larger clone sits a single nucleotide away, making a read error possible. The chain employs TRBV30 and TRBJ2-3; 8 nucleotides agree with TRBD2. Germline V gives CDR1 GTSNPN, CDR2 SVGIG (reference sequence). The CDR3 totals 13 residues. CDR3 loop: CAWQNGGGGTQYF. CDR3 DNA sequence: TGTGCATGGCAAAACGGGGGGGGAGGTACGCAGTATTTT. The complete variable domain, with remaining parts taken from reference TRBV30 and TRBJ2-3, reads SQTIHQWPATLVQPVGSPLSLECTVEGTSNPNLYWYRQAAGRGLQLLFYSVGIGQISSEVPQNLSASRPQDRQFILSSKKLLLSDSGFYLCAWQNGGGGTQYFGPGTRLTVL.

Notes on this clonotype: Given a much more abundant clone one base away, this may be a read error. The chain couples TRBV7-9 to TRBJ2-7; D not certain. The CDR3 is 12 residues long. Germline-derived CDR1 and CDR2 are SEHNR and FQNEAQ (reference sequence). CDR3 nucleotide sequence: TGTGCCAGCAACTTAGAAGTAGGAGAGCAGTACTTC. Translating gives CASNLEVGEQYF.